The 14 T cell receptor beta chains below all came from one sample that was sequenced in a study of sequential checkpoint blockade in melanoma. Treatment given: randomized to nivolumab then ipilimumab (arm A) or the reverse (arm B). TCRdb's copy holds only in-frame clones and misses some; the assay was immunoSEQ multiplex PCR. The repertoire includes around 20,000 clones, about four fifths of them detected once, and 35% to 40% sits in the top ten. Sequenced material: CD8+ T cells sorted from blood (inferred from file names), taken from a patient given nivolumab and ipilimumab in sequence. The receptors shown here come from a human donor with melanoma.

The V call is TRBV23-1, the J call TRBJ1-2; 7 bases agree with TRBD1. TRBV23-1 counts as an open reading frame of uncertain function. V gave up 8 bases and J gave up 4 bases; unmatched junction bases: 13. This CDR3 is built from 15 residues. The CDR3 DNA sequence: TGCGCCAGCGCCCCGGGACAGACAGTTTTCTATGGCTACACCTTC. Translating it yields CASAPGQTVFYGYTF.

V gene TRBV28 combines with J gene TRBJ2-1; 7 bases align to TRBD2. The CDR3 has 14 amino acids. Germline trimming cut 1 base from V and 6 bases from J; bases unmatched to any gene: 3. Per the germline V gene, CDR1 is MDHEN and CDR2 is SYDVKM. The CDR3 reads CASSLLRGSNEQFF. CDR3 nucleotide sequence: TGTGCCAGCAGTTTATTGCGGGGGAGCAATGAGCAGTTCTTC.

This chain's CDR3 is CASSWSGTSSYEQYF. In DNA, the CDR3 is TGTGCCAGCAGCTGGTCCGGGACTAGCAGCTACGAGCAGTACTTC. The chain couples TRBV5-8 to TRBJ2-7, with 9 bases fitting TRBD2. Germline-derived CDR1 and CDR2 are SGHTS and YDEGEE. Germline trimming cut 3 bases from V and 3 bases from J; bases unmatched to any gene: 7. The CDR3 spans 15 residues.

The V gene is TRBV4-1, the J gene TRBJ1-2; TRBD1 is a possible D gene (6 bases). CDR3 length equals 15 residues. V gave up 0 bases and J gave up 5 bases, with 13 bases separating them. Germline V gene sequence: CDR1 MGHRA, CDR2 YSYEKL. In DNA, the CDR3 is TGCGCCAGCAGCCAAGATGAAACAGGGAAGTATGGCTACACCTTC. Translating it yields CASSQDETGKYGYTF.

In its sample, this clone was seen a few times. The rearrangement joins TRBV7-8 to TRBJ2-1; TRBD1 matches at 7 bases. The V segment lost 3 bases and the J segment 12 bases; nucleotides outside the gene matches: 14. Germline V lookup: CDR1 SGHVS, CDR2 FQNEAQ. The CDR3 sequence is 15 residues long. The CDR3 region has the DNA TGTGCCAGCAGCTTTAGACAGGGTCTTTCTTTTGGGCAGTTCTTC. Translated: CASSFRQGLSFGQFF.

The CDR3 loop is CASSLRGGAVGSPLHF. The CDR3 region has the DNA TGTGCCAGTAGTCTCCGGGGGGGGGCGGTTGGATCACCCCTCCACTTT. The chain has TRBV19 and TRBJ1-6; maybe TRBD1 (6 bases). This CDR3 has 16 residues. Germline loops: CDR1 LNHDA, CDR2 SQIVND (reference sequence). V was cut by 5 bases and J by 10 bases, with 21 bases left in between.

This clone was recorded a few times. The genes are TRBV6-4 and TRBJ1-6; D unresolved. The CDR3 has 20 amino acids. Germline V lookup: CDR1 MRHNA, CDR2 SNTAGT. The germline V and J ends were trimmed by 6 bases and 0 bases, with 24 bases remaining between them. The CDR3 loop is CASSLRPIYQESSYNSPLHF. CDR3 nucleotides: TGTGCCAGCAGCTTAAGGCCGATTTACCAGGAAAGCTCCTATAATTCACCCCTCCACTTT.

The rearrangement joins TRBV7-8 to TRBJ2-7; D gene ambiguous. Trimming shortened V by 5 bases and J by 3 bases, and 14 bases separated the two germline ends. The CDR3 loop spans 14 amino acids. Germline CDR1 and CDR2: SGHVS and FQNEAQ. CDR3 in amino acids: CASSPAQFHYEQYF. CDR3 sequence (DNA): TGTGCCAGCAGCCCCGCCCAGTTCCACTACGAGCAGTACTTC.

This clone is categorized as medium-sized. The J gene is TRBJ1-3, the V gene TRBV4-1; D gene uncertain. CDR1 is MGHRA, CDR2 YSYEKL, per germline. The V end lost 5 bases, the J end lost 0 bases, and 14 bases lay between the germline ends. This CDR3 contains 16 residues. CDR3 amino acids: CASSYTWARSGNTIYF. CDR3 DNA sequence: TGCGCCAGCAGCTATACCTGGGCACGCTCTGGAAACACCATATATTTT.

CDR3 bases: TGTGCCAGCAGTTCCCTGATAGCGGGGGGGCGGGATGAGCAGTTCTTC. This sequence encodes CASSSLIAGGRDEQFF. V is TRBV6-6 and J is TRBJ2-1; the match to TRBD2 covers 11 bases. Trimming at V came to 4 bases and at J to 8 bases, leaving 10 bases not matched to a gene. Germline CDR1 is MNHNY and CDR2 is SVGAGI (reference sequence). The CDR3 loop spans 16 amino acids.

The chain joins TRBV19 to TRBJ1-5, with 9 bases aligning to TRBD1. Germline CDR1 and CDR2: LNHDA and SQIVND (reference sequence). This CDR3 region has 17 residues. The V gene end was trimmed by 5 bases and the J gene end by 0 bases; junction bases not matched to a gene: 8. The CDR3 sequence: CASSPGQGIYSNQPQHF. The CDR3, as DNA: TGTGCCAGTAGTCCGGGACAGGGAATCTATAGCAATCAGCCCCAGCATTTT.

Only a few counts were recorded for this clone. The identical CDR3 is also encoded by other nucleotide sequences in the sample. This chain links TRBV6-1 with TRBJ2-7; D is unresolved. Germline CDR1 MNHNS, CDR2 SASEGT. Trimming took off 2 bases at V and 4 bases at J, with 9 bases between the two ends. The CDR3 sequence is 13 residues long. The CDR3 bases are TGTGCCAGCAGTGAAAGAGGTCTATACGAGCAGTACTTC. Amino acids: CASSERGLYEQYF.

J is TRBJ2-7 and V is TRBV5-8; 9 nucleotides agree with TRBD1. Germline lookup yields CDR1 SGHTS and CDR2 YDEGEE. The CDR3 is 15 amino acids. Trimming took 0 bases from V and 1 from J; bases not matched to a gene: 2. The CDR3 DNA sequence: TGTGCCAGCAGCTTGGTAGGACAGGGGTCCTACGAGCAGTACTTC. Amino acid sequence: CASSLVGQGSYEQYF.

The gene calls are TRBV7-8 and TRBJ2-5, with D maybe TRBD2 (5 bases). Gene TRBJ2-7 matches the end of the DNA better, so the J call may be wrong. The CDR3 has 14 amino acids. Per germline, CDR1 SGHVS and CDR2 FQNEAQ. The CDR3 DNA reads TGTGCCAGCAGCTTGGAGGCAGGCCACTACGAGCAGTACTTC. This encodes CASSLEAGHYEQYF.